These 5 T cell receptor beta chains came from one sample sequenced in a study of T cells in tumors after PD-1 blockade. TCRdb's table, derived via immunoSEQ multiplex PCR, lists solely in-frame clones and lacks some. The profile shows around 14,000 clones, about 63% of them singletons. Specimen: tumor tissue, collected after anti-PD-1 treatment. These receptors came from a human donor with cutaneous squamous cell carcinoma.

This clone showed up just a few times. This chain uses TRBV5-4 with TRBJ2-3; the D is unclear. Germline V gives CDR1 SGHNT, CDR2 YYREEE (reference sequence). This CDR3 has 14 residues. V lost 0 bases to trimming and J lost 2 bases, with 7 bases between them. CDR3 nucleotide sequence: TGTGCCAGCAGCTTGGTTGGTCCCACAGATACGCAGTATTTT. Its protein product is CASSLVGPTDTQYF.

This chain connects TRBV4-1 to TRBJ1-1; D is ambiguous. Germline V CDR1 and CDR2: MGHRA, YSYEKL. The CDR3 extends over 17 amino acids. V was shortened by 2 bases and J by 3 bases, with 19 bases between the two germline ends. The CDR3 region is CASSQSVRGPSDTEAFF. The CDR3 region has the DNA TGCGCCAGCAGCCAATCGGTACGCGGACCTTCGGACACTGAAGCTTTCTTT.

The table lists this clone with a few counts. The chain has TRBV7-2 and TRBJ2-2, with D possibly matching TRBD2 (5 bases). Trimming took off 3 bases at V and 7 bases at J, with 9 bases between the two ends. The CDR3 contains 13 residues. Germline CDR1 reads SGHTA; CDR2 reads FQGNSA. CDR3 DNA sequence: TGTGCCAGCAGCTTGGACTTTCGCGGGGAGCTGTTTTTT. This gives the protein CASSLDFRGELFF.

The chain couples TRBV9 to TRBJ2-4; 8 bases match TRBD1. Germline loops: CDR1 SGDLS, CDR2 YYNGEE. CDR3 length: 15 amino acids. Trimming cost V 2 bases and J 3 bases; bases outside gene matches: 4. This chain's CDR3 is CASSVGQGGKNIQYF. The DNA of the CDR3 is TGTGCCAGCAGCGTTGGACAGGGAGGCAAAAACATTCAGTACTTC.

V and J are TRBV19 and TRBJ2-4; D may be TRBD2 (6 bases). V shed 3 bases and J shed 12 bases, with 15 bases lying between them. Germline loops: CDR1 LNHDA, CDR2 SQIVND (reference sequence). The length of the CDR3 is 13 residues. The CDR3 DNA follows: TGTGCCAGTAGTATTTCAGGGTGGCGGGATCAGTACTTC. As protein: CASSISGWRDQYF. The full variable domain, completed using reference TRBV19 and TRBJ2-4, is DGGITQSPKYLFRKEGQNVTLSCEQNLNHDAMYWYRQDPGQGLRLIYYSQIVNDFQKGDIAEGYSVSREKKESFPLTVTSAQKNPTAFYLCASSISGWRDQYFGAGTRLSVL.